Below are 10 T cell receptor beta chains sequenced from a single sample in a study of type 1 regulatory T cells. TCRdb ran MiXCR on the reads and lists one entry per CDR3 protein. The table lists about 71,000 distinct CDR3 sequences, around 21% of them singletons. Their antigens remain unidentified. Study results and caveats: Type 1 regulatory T cells had a more restricted TCR repertoire than non-type 1 regulatory T cells.

Sample: cultured type 1 regulatory T (Tr1) cells, either the whole culture or a sorted fraction (not recorded which). These receptors came from a human donor in good health.

This rearrangement joins TRBV10-3 to TRBJ2-6; possibly TRBD1 for D (5 bases). V lost 0 bases, J lost 5 bases, and 8 bases lay in between. Germline-derived CDR1 and CDR2 are ENHRY and SYGVKD. The CDR3 is made up of 15 amino acids. CDR3 sequence (DNA): TGTGCCATCAGTGAGTCAGGGGAACGGGCCAACGTCCTGACTTTC. Its translation is CAISESGERANVLTF.

The J gene is TRBJ2-4, the V gene TRBV20-1, with D perhaps matching TRBD1 (6 bases). V was pared by 1 base and J by 8 bases, with 15 bases between. This CDR3 is built from 14 residues. CDR1 and CDR2 from the germline V gene are DFQATT and SNEGSKA (reference sequence). The DNA of the CDR3 is TGCAGTGCTAGAGTCCGGGTTGGGGGCGACATTCAGTACTTC. This gives the protein CSARVRVGGDIQYF.

The V call is TRBV7-8, the J call TRBJ2-3; 10 positions match TRBD2. Germline lookup yields CDR1 SGHVS and CDR2 FQNEAQ. The V segment lost 3 bases and the J segment 7 bases; nucleotides outside the gene matches: 13. The CDR3 is made up of 17 amino acids. CDR3 region: CASSFGTSASAGNTQYF. DNA for the CDR3: TGTGCCAGCAGCTTTGGGACTAGCGCTTCCGCAGGGAATACGCAGTATTTT.

This clonotype came up many times. The CDR3 DNA is TGTGCCAGCAGCGTGGGTAGCTTAGGAGAGACCCAGTACTTC. Residues: CASSVGSLGETQYF. The chain employs TRBV9 and TRBJ2-5; no clear D. Germline assignment: CDR1 SGDLS and CDR2 YYNGEE. Trimming stripped 2 bases from V and 4 bases from J, with 12 bases between. The CDR3 has 14 amino acids.

This clonotype turned up a few times. This sequence joins TRBV12-3 or TRBV12-4 and TRBJ1-1, with D unresolved. This CDR3 region has 13 residues. V lost 3 bases and J lost 4, with 9 bases in between. CDR3 DNA sequence: TGTGCCAGCAGTTTGGCCGAAGCCACTGAAGCTTTCTTT. Translation gives CASSLAEATEAFF.

This chain joins TRBV5-1 and TRBJ1-2, with D uncertain. This CDR3 region has 12 residues. Germline V lookup: CDR1 SGHRS, CDR2 YFSETQ. Between the trimmed V and J ends, which lost 1 base and 6 bases, there was a span of 7 bases. The CDR3 DNA follows: TGCGCCAGCAGCTTGACAGTGGATGGCTACACCTTC. Its protein is CASSLTVDGYTF.

This chain links TRBV6-5 with TRBJ2-7; 8 nucleotides match TRBD2. Trimming removed 6 bases from V and 2 bases from J; junction bases left unmatched: 15. The CDR3 covers 17 residues. The germline CDR1 and CDR2 sequences are MNHEY and SVGAGI. As DNA, the CDR3 is TGTGCCAGCAGGCGGGGCGGGCTAGCGGGCGACACCTACGAGCAGTACTTC. This sequence encodes CASRRGGLAGDTYEQYF.

This clonotype was counted only a few times. This chain joins TRBV7-2 and TRBJ1-1; D remains ambiguous. Between the trimmed V and J ends, which lost 1 base and 0 bases, there was a span of 6 bases. The CDR3 covers 14 residues. The V gene's germline CDR1 is SGHTA and CDR2 FQGNSA. This CDR3 reads CASSLDGVNTEAFF. For the CDR3, the DNA is TGTGCCAGCAGCTTAGACGGGGTGAACACTGAAGCTTTCTTT. The complete variable domain, with remaining parts taken from reference TRBV7-2 and TRBJ1-1, reads GAGVSQSPSNKVTEKGKDVELRCDPISGHTALYWYRQSLGQGLEFLIYFQGNSAPDKSGLPSDRFSAERTGGSVSTLTIQRTQQEDSAVYLCASSLDGVNTEAFFGQGTRLTVV.

V gene TRBV3-1 combines with J gene TRBJ1-3; the D gene is possibly TRBD1 (5 bases). The CDR3 runs 12 residues. The germline V and J ends were trimmed by 3 bases and 8 bases, with 8 bases remaining between them. Germline CDR1 reads LGHDT; CDR2 reads YNNKEL (reference sequence). The CDR3 loop reads CASSQVGDTIYF. The CDR3 region has the DNA TGTGCCAGCAGCCAGGTGGGGGACACCATATATTTT.

A few counts support this clonotype. The V gene is TRBV20-1, the J gene TRBJ2-3, with 7 nucleotides matching TRBD2. The ends lost 3 bases at V and 5 bases at J; junction bases unmatched: 2. The CDR3 totals 12 residues. In germline, CDR1 is DFQATT, CDR2 SNEGSKA (reference sequence). The CDR3 DNA reads as TGCAGTGCTAGCGGGAGGAAAGATACGCAGTATTTT. Encoded protein: CSASGRKDTQYF.